This paragraph covers one TCR beta chain sequence. Method: immunoSEQ multiplex PCR; TCRdb's copy keeps in-frame clones and lacks some. Of 25,000 to 35,000 clones listed, approximately 81% are singletons. The CDR3 contains 16 residues. Germline V gene data show CDR1 as MNHNY and CDR2 as SVGAGI (reference sequence). J was trimmed by 0 bases and V by 4 bases; bases with no gene match: 5. The sample is drawn from a study of blood T cell repertoires in COVID-19. This clonotype was obtained from a woman aged 55-69 years with acute or convalescent COVID-19. The chain employs TRBV6-6 and TRBJ1-1; TRBD1 agrees at 10 bases. The sequenced sample was peripheral blood. In DNA form, the CDR3 reads TGTGCCAGCAGTTCCGGACAGGGGGGGATGAACACTGAAGCTTTCTTT. It yields the protein CASSSGQGGMNTEAFF.